This entry lists 25 T cell receptor beta chains sequenced from one sample in a study of CD8+ T cells in alopecia areata (dated by TCRdb to the late 2010s). To prepare the library, the immunoSEQ multiplex PCR assay was applied. For TCR sequencing, RNA was extracted from every sample and reverse transcribed into cDNA to serve as template. The clones in this table, taken by TCRdb from immuneACCESS, are in-frame only. Not every clone is retained; where verified, under half of the shortfall comes from an unresolved V gene, and the cause of the rest is unknown. For this sample there are roughly 97,000 clones; less than 50% appear just once. The ten top clones hold approximately 1.4% of the sample. Sequencing was done on a sample of CD4+ T cells sorted from blood. Source of these receptors: a human donor with alopecia areata.

The chain joins TRBV2 to TRBJ2-3, with TRBD2 matching over 10 bases. Germline CDR1 and CDR2: SNHLY and FYNNEI. The J segment lost 1 base and the V segment lost 1 base, leaving 8 bases of the junction unmatched. The CDR3 runs 18 residues. The CDR3 protein is CASSEDPRTSGRTDTQYF. The CDR3 nucleotides read TGTGCCAGCAGTGAAGACCCACGGACTAGCGGCCGCACAGATACGCAGTATTTT. The full variable domain, in which reference TRBV2 and TRBJ2-3 provide the parts outside the CDR3, is EPEVTQTPSHQVTQMGQEVILRCVPISNHLYFYWYRQILGQKVEFLVSFYNNEISEKSEIFDDQFSVERPDGSNFTLKIRSTKLEDSAMYFCASSEDPRTSGRTDTQYFGPGTRLTVL.

CDR3: CASIRTSGRSDTQYF. CDR3 nucleotide sequence: TGTGCCAGTATCCGGACTAGCGGGAGATCCGATACGCAGTATTTT. The rearrangement joins TRBV19 to TRBJ2-3; 13 nucleotides agree with TRBD2. This CDR3 is built from 15 residues. Germline V lookup: CDR1 LNHDA, CDR2 SQIVND (reference sequence). V gave up 7 bases and J gave up 6 bases; unmatched junction bases: 7.

This chain links TRBV5-1 with TRBJ2-1; 7 bases line up with TRBD1. The V gene end was trimmed by 4 bases and the J gene end by 1 base; junction bases not matched to a gene: 5. Germline-derived CDR1 and CDR2 are SGHRS and YFSETQ. The CDR3 contains 15 residues. CDR3: CASSGRGQSYNEQFF. The CDR3, as DNA: TGCGCCAGCAGCGGAAGGGGGCAATCCTACAATGAGCAGTTCTTC.

The genes are TRBV29-1 and TRBJ1-1; D not certain. The V end was cut by 3 bases, the J end by 5 bases, with 10 bases between. Germline loops: CDR1 SQVTM, CDR2 ANQGSEA. This CDR3 comprises 12 residues. CDR3: CSVDRGQTEAFF. In DNA, the CDR3 is TGCAGCGTTGATCGAGGGCAAACTGAAGCTTTCTTT.

V and J are TRBV2 and TRBJ2-7, with D maybe TRBD1 (6 bases). The V gene lost 3 bases and the J gene lost 6 bases, with 6 bases spanning the gap. There are 11 residues in the CDR3. CDR1 SNHLY and CDR2 FYNNEI come from the germline V gene. CDR3 in amino acids: CASSDRGEQYF. The DNA of the CDR3 is TGTGCCAGCAGTGACAGGGGCGAGCAGTACTTC.

This clone has only a few counts. This chain joins TRBV30 and TRBJ2-7; D may correspond to TRBD1 or TRBD2 (5 bases each). Germline V gene sequence: CDR1 GTSNPN, CDR2 SVGIG (reference sequence). The V end was cut by 2 bases, the J end by 3 bases, with 14 bases between. This CDR3 has 14 residues. CDR3 nucleotides: TGTGCCTGGAGTTTGGGACGGTACCTCTACGAGCAGTACTTC. Encoded protein: CAWSLGRYLYEQYF.

J is TRBJ2-1 and V is TRBV29-1, with D maybe TRBD1 (6 bases). This CDR3 has 12 amino acids. Germline V CDR1 and CDR2: SQVTM, ANQGSEA. V was cut by 4 bases and J by 2 bases, with 6 bases left in between. Written as DNA, the CDR3 is TGCAGCGTTGGGGACACCTACAATGAGCAGTTCTTC. It translates to CSVGDTYNEQFF.

This clone is a singleton in its sample. This chain uses TRBV5-1 with TRBJ1-4; D is unclear. Germline CDR1 and CDR2: SGHRS and YFSETQ. V was cut by 4 bases and J by 0 bases, with 13 bases left in between. There are 16 residues in the CDR3. The CDR3 is CASSPRTAATNEKLFF. The CDR3 region has the DNA TGCGCCAGCAGCCCGAGGACGGCAGCAACTAATGAAAAACTGTTTTTT.

This clone has more than one count but fewer than ten. This rearrangement joins TRBV28 to TRBJ2-5, with D possibly matching TRBD2 (5 bases). Trimming removed 7 bases from V and 5 bases from J, with 11 bases in between. This CDR3 spans 12 amino acids. Per the germline V gene, CDR1 is MDHEN and CDR2 is SYDVKM. In DNA form, the CDR3 reads TGTGCCAGCACTACTAGTCTTGAGACCCAGTACTTC. Residues: CASTTSLETQYF.

This clone has a handful of counts. The chain recombines TRBV6-6 with TRBJ2-3, with 7 positions matching TRBD2. Germline V lookup: CDR1 MNHNY, CDR2 SVGAGI (reference sequence). CDR3 length equals 13 residues. Trimming removed 7 bases from V and 4 bases from J; junction bases left unmatched: 5. The chain's CDR3 is CASKEGGPDTQYF. Here the CDR3 DNA reads TGTGCCAGCAAGGAGGGAGGGCCAGATACGCAGTATTTT.

This clone was seen only once. The CDR3 spells CASSLDGVGTDTQYF. In DNA form, the CDR3 reads TGCGCCAGCAGCTTGGATGGGGTAGGCACAGATACGCAGTATTTT. The chain links TRBV5-1 to TRBJ2-3; no definite D call. The CDR3 is made up of 15 amino acids. Between the trimmed V and J ends, which lost 0 bases and 1 base, there was a span of 9 bases. CDR1 is SGHRS and CDR2 is YFSETQ in the germline V gene.

A single count supports this clone. The CDR3, as DNA: TGTGCCAGCAGCCACCGCCTTCGGAGGGGGCGAGTTCCCTACGAGCAGTACTTC. This codes for CASSHRLRRGRVPYEQYF. V usage is TRBV7-8 and J usage is TRBJ2-7; TRBD1 is a possible D gene (7 bases). Germline values: CDR1 SGHVS, CDR2 FQNEAQ. V lost 5 bases, J lost 2 bases, and 25 bases lay in between. CDR3 size: 18 residues.

The rearrangement joins TRBV5-6 to TRBJ2-1, with 8 bases aligning to TRBD1. The CDR3 length is 16 residues. CDR1 and CDR2 (germline): SGHDT, YYEEEE. The junction had 10 bases not matched to a gene; V was cut back by 4 bases and J by 4 bases. CDR3 coding DNA: TGTGCCAGCAGCCGACAGGGGACACGACAATACAATGAGCAGTTCTTC. Translated: CASSRQGTRQYNEQFF.

The chain links TRBV25-1 to TRBJ2-4, with D unresolved. V dropped 1 base and J dropped 0 bases, with 13 bases sitting between them. This CDR3 has 17 residues. Germline lookup yields CDR1 MGHDK and CDR2 SYGVNS. The CDR3 bases are TGTGCCAGCAGTGAATCAAGGTCAGGAATAGCCAAAAACATTCAGTACTTC. Encoded protein: CASSESRSGIAKNIQYF.

This chain uses TRBV29-1 with TRBJ2-3; TRBD1 or TRBD2 may be the D gene (5 bases each). CDR1 is SQVTM and CDR2 is ANQGSEA in the germline V gene. The CDR3 has 13 amino acids. The V and J ends lost 5 bases and 0 bases respectively, with 9 bases between them. The CDR3 loop reads CSVREGSTDTQYF. CDR3 coding DNA: TGCAGCGTTCGTGAGGGGAGCACAGATACGCAGTATTTT.

This sequence joins TRBV6-6 and TRBJ2-2; D gene uncertain. This CDR3 is built from 15 residues. The V end was cut by 0 bases, the J end by 5 bases, with 10 bases between. Germline V gives CDR1 MNHNY, CDR2 SVGAGI (reference sequence). The chain's CDR3 is CASSYSSGQTGELFF. The CDR3 nucleotides read TGTGCCAGCAGTTACTCGTCAGGTCAAACCGGGGAGCTGTTTTTT.

This clone was detected only a few times. The chain links TRBV5-1 to TRBJ2-5; D is unclear. The germline CDR1 and CDR2 sequences are SGHRS and YFSETQ. Trimming cost V 5 bases and J 2 bases, with 10 bases left between them. The CDR3 has 13 residues. In nucleotides, the CDR3 is TGCGCCAGCAGGACGGCAGCTCAAGAGACCCAGTACTTC. It yields the protein CASRTAAQETQYF.

There are a few counts of this clone. The chain combines TRBV30 with TRBJ1-1, with 7 bases fitting TRBD1. The germline CDR1 and CDR2 sequences are GTSNPN and SVGIG (reference sequence). The CDR3 runs to 16 residues. Trimming took 0 bases from V and 6 from J; bases not matched to a gene: 13. The CDR3 DNA sequence: TGTGCCTGGAGTGTAAAACAGACAGGGATCGGCGCTGAAGCTTTCTTT. It is translated as CAWSVKQTGIGAEAFF.

The DNA of the CDR3 is TGCGCCAGCAGCCCCTCCGGGCAGGGGGCTCGACAGCCCCAGCATTTT. Its protein is CASSPSGQGARQPQHF. The chain is built from TRBV4-1 and TRBJ1-5; TRBD1 agrees at 8 bases. This CDR3 is built from 16 residues. With V trimmed by 4 bases and J by 7 bases, 12 bases remained unmatched. CDR1 is MGHRA and CDR2 is YSYEKL in the germline V gene.

This clone was seen only a few times. The genes are TRBV5-8 and TRBJ2-3; D is undetermined. Germline CDR1 reads SGHTS; CDR2 reads YDEGEE. Trimming pared 2 bases from V and 2 bases from J, leaving 15 bases between. The CDR3 is made up of 16 amino acids. The CDR3 here is CASSFVGPEVTDTQYF. CDR3 nucleotides: TGTGCCAGCAGCTTTGTGGGCCCCGAAGTCACAGATACGCAGTATTTT.

V usage is TRBV5-4 and J usage is TRBJ2-2, with D perhaps given as TRBD1 or TRBD2 (6 bases each). CDR1 and CDR2 from the germline V gene are SGHNT and YYREEE (reference sequence). The CDR3 has 15 amino acids. V lost 2 bases to trimming and J lost 5 bases, with 13 bases between them. The CDR3 is CASSFPRGGTGELFF. The CDR3, as DNA: TGTGCCAGCAGCTTCCCCCGAGGGGGGACCGGGGAGCTGTTTTTT. The variable domain in full, with the rest retrieved from reference TRBV5-4 and TRBJ2-2, is ETGVTQSPTHLIKTRGQQVTLRCSSQSGHNTVSWYQQALGQGPQFIFQYYREEENGRGNFPPRFSGLQFPNYSSELNVNALELDDSALYLCASSFPRGGTGELFFGEGSRLTVL.

This clone was seen a few times. The V gene is TRBV29-1, the J gene TRBJ2-1, with D possibly TRBD1 on 6 matching bases. Germline V gene sequence: CDR1 SQVTM, CDR2 ANQGSEA. This CDR3 region has 12 residues. V lost 7 bases and J lost 4, with 11 bases in between. The CDR3 region is CSDKQGYNEQFF. CDR3 DNA sequence: TGCAGCGATAAACAGGGATACAATGAGCAGTTCTTC.

CDR3 nucleotides: TGCGCCAGCAGCTTGGACGGACAGGAACCCTACGAGCAGTACTTC. It yields the protein CASSLDGQEPYEQYF. The chain recombines TRBV5-1 with TRBJ2-7; 7 nucleotides agree with TRBD1. Losses at the gene ends were 0 bases for V and 2 bases for J; bases not matched to a gene: 5. Germline V gives CDR1 SGHRS, CDR2 YFSETQ. The CDR3 has 15 residues. The full variable domain, in which reference TRBV5-1 and TRBJ2-7 provide the parts outside the CDR3, is KAGVTQTPRYLIKTRGQQVTLSCSPISGHRSVSWYQQTPGQGLQFLFEYFSETQRNKGNFPGRFSGRQFSNSRSEMNVSTLELGDSALYLCASSLDGQEPYEQYFGPGTRLTVT.

As regards this clone: At one of its ends the junction is not consistent with the germline gene, which may arise from a read error. The rearrangement uses TRBV18 and TRBJ1-1, with TRBD1 matching over 7 bases. The germline V gene encodes CDR1 KGHSH and CDR2 LQKENI. The CDR3 loop spans 14 amino acids. The CDR3 here is CASSPGTENAEAFF. The CDR3 bases are TGTGCCAGCTCACCAGGGACAGAGAACGCTGAAGCTTTCTTT.

The chain has TRBV29-1 and TRBJ2-7; TRBD1 matches 7 bases. The CDR3 has 15 residues. The germline CDR1 and CDR2 sequences are SQVTM and ANQGSEA. V was clipped by 1 base and J by 3 bases; unmatched bases: 9. In DNA, the CDR3 is TGCAGCGTTGAAGGCTCCGGGACAGCGTACTACGAGCAGTACTTC. Its translation: CSVEGSGTAYYEQYF.